This paragraph covers one T cell receptor (beta chain) sequence. Its antigen is not yet known. Base qualities are not provided; no much larger clone lies one nucleotide away. The library was prepared using multiplex PCR. Instrument used: Illumina HiSeq 4000. TCR beta libraries were built with iRepertoire HTBI primers and Arm-PCR amplification of CDR3 regions. Gel purification was performed on PCR products prior to sequencing. The source study handled its data this way. Gene usage analysis of CDR3 amino acid clonotypes relied on the 60 or so TRBV and about 15 TRBJ segments identified across samples. COPE and FqMerger were used to merge the filtered high-quality paired reads into contigs. BLAST was used to align contigs to IMGT TRBV, TRBD and TRBJ reference genes, and CDR3 was defined according to IMGT. Any clonotype with a frequency above 0.1% was counted as a highly expanded clone. Shannon entropy was used to measure repertoire diversity, and the Gini coefficient was used to measure V-J evenness. A clonotype found in more than one individual was treated as public. The public reads were quality trimmed at Q25 with fastp and then assembled into clones with MiXCR by TCRdb, keeping productive beta chains. Each CDR3 protein appears once, grouped with its most common genes and DNA. TCRdb, rather than the study authors, made the V and J calls. The sample profile shows more than 450,000 distinct CDR3 sequences; 15% to 20% of them were found once. Clones ranked in the top ten supply 12% of the sample.

This sample is part of a study of regulatory T cells in long-lasting Graves disease (dated by TCRdb to the early 2020s). A note on the overall study: Newly diagnosed Graves' disease patients had taken antithyroid drugs for less than 3 months. Patients with persistent Graves' disease were compared with patients with newly diagnosed Graves' disease using TCR sequencing and RNA sequencing of peripheral blood. The study took place in China and was registered as a clinical trial. A total of about 33 samples underwent TCR sequencing, from roughly 13 patients with persistent Graves' disease and 20 or so patients with newly diagnosed Graves' disease. On the study overall, not on this receptor specifically: TRBV28, TRBJ1-2 and TRBJ2-5 were preferentially used in persistent disease, while TRBV20-1 and TRBJ2-1 were favored in newly diagnosed disease. Sequencing and analysis were restricted to the TCR beta chain. Peripheral blood alone was examined, since thyroid tissue, which constituted the primary lesion, could not be accessed. Patients with persistent disease shared more public clonotypes (about 2,700) than newly diagnosed patients did (more than 900). Compared with newly diagnosed patients, persistent Graves' disease patients had lower TCR Shannon entropy and fewer highly expanded clones, which suggests clonal expansion. The authors acknowledged the small sample size as a limitation that may reduce accuracy.

From the cysteine up to the phenylalanine, the CDR3 has a length of 18 residues. CDR3 DNA is the only sequence kept; it has 54 bases, read in frame from the first base. Taken from the germline V gene, the CDR1 and CDR2 loops are SGHTA and FQGTGA. A distance of 24 bases separates the germline ends of V and J, which lose 5 bases and 5 bases respectively. The sample's time point label, decoded: newly diagnosed GD, antithyroid drugs for less than 3 months. For both TCR sequencing and RNA sequencing, RNA was extracted from PBMCs in TRIzol. Graves' disease was diagnosed according to American Thyroid Association guidelines. Patients were recruited from an endocrinology department in Xi'an, China. Each patient gave approximately 9 milliliters of peripheral blood, collected in an EDTA anticoagulant tube. Ficoll Paque Plus density gradient separation was used to isolate PBMCs, and no additional T cell sorting was done. An Agilent 2100 Bioanalyzer and agarose gel were used to check RNA quality, and a NanoDrop 2000 was used to measure RNA concentration.

These data were also filed under a second study, of T cells in Graves' hyperthyroidism and ophthalmopathy. The other study reports the following: A patient counted as having stable Graves' hyperthyroidism if no progression to ophthalmopathy occurred over 18 months of follow-up. Hyperthyroidism patients were newly diagnosed, with disease duration under 2 months, and aged 18 to 65 years. Any patient with an uncontrolled infection, another autoimmune disease, pregnancy or lactation was excluded. Clinical symptoms, serum thyroxine and TRAb, thyroid ultrasound, and orbital computed tomography formed the basis for the diagnoses. For the first round of RT-PCR on the TCR CDR3, the HTBI primer set was used together with the Qiagen OneStep RT-PCR kit. Most expanded thyroid clonotypes (frequency above 0.001) were also found in blood, which suggests that blood repertoires may mirror thyroid immune responses. In cross-validation, a model built on a 13 V-J signature told ophthalmopathy apart from stable hyperthyroidism with approximately 90% sensitivity and approximately 81% specificity, and in testing the same model reached 80%/75%. During validation, the model predicted progression to ophthalmopathy a median of about 6.3 months ahead of onset, with almost 71% sensitivity and 72.22% specificity. A discovery cohort of approximately 100 patients, fewer than 50 with Graves' ophthalmopathy and approximately 57 with stable Graves' hyperthyroidism, was used to find distinguishing TCR V-J signatures. Whether ophthalmopathy could be predicted prospectively was tested in an independent validation cohort made up of under 20 hyperthyroidism patients plus 17 patients who later progressed to ophthalmopathy. The approximately 100 discovery patients were randomly split 7:3 into training and test sets. In addition, the study compared T-cell repertoires in thyroid tissue and in blood from roughly six Graves' hyperthyroidism patients. After blood sampling, hyperthyroidism patients were treated with methimazole at a starting dose of 30 mg daily, and ophthalmopathy patients were treated with high-dose intravenous methylprednisolone. Libraries were constructed in a second round of multiplex PCR, after which size selection and purification were performed. Libraries were sequenced paired-end with 100 bp reads on an Illumina HiSeq2000. SOAPnuke was used to process the raw data, with reads discarded if the reads contained adapters or uncalled bases, had a mean Phred below 15, or lacked an exact constant-primer or identifier match. High-quality paired reads were merged using COPE v1.2.5, and each unique nucleotide sequence was defined as a clonotype. MiTCR v1.1 was used to align clonotypes to the IMGT TRBV, TRBD and TRBJ reference segments. Analysis was restricted to V-J combinations with a frequency above 0.0001, which covered about 99% of repertoires. A TCS score was defined as the ratio of F50 (clonal expansion) to E x V (chaos), with BLOSUM62-based TCRdist applied between CDR3 peptides within each V-J. Welch's t-statistics and random forest reduced roughly 540 V-J features to 10 to 15, which were used in a naive Bayes classifier (R e1071). No statistical method was used to fix the sample size in advance, and group allocation was not hidden from the investigators. The paper reports TCR Vbeta CDR3 sequencing of some 140 peripheral blood samples: 43 ophthalmopathy, over 70 hyperthyroidism and 17 progressor patients.

The sequence links TRBV7-3 to TRBJ2-2; the D gene is perhaps TRBD2, on 6 matching bases. This clonotype was obtained from a man in his forties or fifties with Graves disease. Donor details come from another sample of the same person, matched by shared clones. The sample was peripheral blood mononuclear cells (PBMCs), taken at new diagnosis, from a patient treated with antithyroid drugs. The nucleotides read TGTGCCAGCAGCAATACCCCGGGGGTAGCTCAAGGAACCGGGGAGCTGTTTTTT. Translation gives CASSNTPGVAQGTGELFF.